These 30 T cell receptor beta chains originate from one sample sequenced in a study of blood T cell repertoires in COVID-19. TCRdb's copy holds only in-frame clones and misses some; the assay was immunoSEQ multiplex PCR. This table has about 200,000 clones, approximately 86% appearing once. The sample taken for sequencing was PBMCs or T cells enriched from blood (not recorded which). The receptors were gathered from a woman aged 25 to 39 who had been exposed to COVID-19.

This chain joins TRBV5-1 and TRBJ2-5; TRBD2 matches at 10 bases. Looked up from germline, CDR1 is SGHRS and CDR2 is YFSETQ. V shed 2 bases, J shed 5 bases, and the junction held 9 bases outside the gene matches. This CDR3 is 16 amino acids long. The CDR3 nucleotides read TGCGCCAGCAGCTTATATAGCGGGGGGCCAGGGGAGACCCAGTACTTC. Translated, it gives CASSLYSGGPGETQYF.

The V call is TRBV10-3, the J call TRBJ1-1, with 7 bases aligning to TRBD1. CDR1 ENHRY and CDR2 SYGVKD come from the germline V gene. The CDR3 is 12 residues long. The V and J ends lost 10 bases and 5 bases, in that order; junction bases with no gene match: 7. This chain's CDR3 is CATWAGGTEAFF. CDR3 sequence (DNA): TGTGCCACATGGGCAGGGGGAACTGAAGCTTTCTTT.

A note on this clone: Distinct nucleotide sequences in the sample also encode this CDR3. The V and J genes are TRBV6-5 and TRBJ1-1; tentative D call: TRBD1 (5 bases). CDR3 length: 13 residues. V was cut by 7 bases and J by 5 bases, with 14 bases left in between. CDR1 MNHEY and CDR2 SVGAGI come from the germline V gene. Here the CDR3 reads CASTGTGGTEAFF. In nucleotides, the CDR3 is TGTGCCAGCACAGGGACCGGAGGGACTGAAGCTTTCTTT.

This chain connects TRBV2 to TRBJ1-1, with D possibly TRBD1 on 6 matching bases. The CDR3 totals 15 residues. V was shortened by 3 bases and J by 0 bases, with 11 bases between the two germline ends. Germline V gives CDR1 SNHLY, CDR2 FYNNEI. The CDR3 loop reads CASSEQGIMNTEAFF. CDR3 coding DNA: TGTGCCAGCAGTGAGCAGGGGATTATGAACACTGAAGCTTTCTTT.

V is TRBV12-3 or TRBV12-4 and J is TRBJ1-5, with D maybe TRBD1 (6 bases). This CDR3 spans 11 amino acids. Trimming took off 1 base at V and 11 bases at J, with 6 bases between the two ends. The CDR3 region has the DNA TGTGCCAGCAGTTTAGGGGACACCCAGCATTTT. This codes for CASSLGDTQHF.

This sequence joins TRBV28 and TRBJ2-5; possibly TRBD1 for D (5 bases). CDR1 MDHEN and CDR2 SYDVKM come from the germline V gene. The CDR3 length is 14 residues. The V end was cut by 6 bases, the J end by 4 bases, with 15 bases between. The CDR3 DNA reads TGTGCCAGCAGCCGGATGGGGCCTCGAGAGACCCAGTACTTC. Amino acids: CASSRMGPRETQYF.

The chain links TRBV2 to TRBJ2-7; 7 bases match TRBD2. Germline loops: CDR1 SNHLY, CDR2 FYNNEI. The CDR3 has 14 amino acids. V lost 6 bases to trimming and J lost 4 bases; unmatched junction nucleotides: 9. This chain's CDR3 is CASRIQGLTYEQYF. The CDR3 region has the DNA TGTGCCAGCAGAATCCAGGGACTAACTTACGAGCAGTACTTC.

The chain joins TRBV11-3 to TRBJ2-6; D is possibly TRBD1 (5 bases). CDR1 is SGHNT, CDR2 YENEEA, per germline. The CDR3 length is 18 residues. The V and J ends lost 0 bases and 0 bases respectively, with 12 bases between them. CDR3 nucleotide sequence: TGTGCCAGCAGCTTAGAATCCGGACACATCTCTGGGGCCAACGTCCTGACTTTC. Residues: CASSLESGHISGANVLTF.

The gene calls are TRBV15 and TRBJ2-2; D not certain. The CDR3 extends over 14 amino acids. Germline CDR1 LNHNV, CDR2 YYDKDF (reference sequence). V was pared by 1 base and J by 7 bases, with 10 bases between. CDR3: CATSRVQFFGELFF. The CDR3 DNA is TGTGCCACCAGCAGAGTCCAGTTTTTCGGGGAGCTGTTTTTT.

This chain connects TRBV11-3 to TRBJ1-1, with D hard to call. The CDR3 length is 11 residues. Germline V gene lookup returns CDR1 SGHNT and CDR2 YENEEA. The germline V and J ends were trimmed by 5 bases and 7 bases, with 8 bases remaining between them. The CDR3 sequence is CASSPQVEAFF. The CDR3 DNA sequence: TGTGCCAGCAGCCCACAAGTTGAAGCTTTCTTT.

The rearrangement links TRBV6-5 to TRBJ2-2, with TRBD1 matching 8 bases. J lost 0 bases, V lost 5 bases, and 2 bases had no gene match. This CDR3 spans 15 amino acids. Germline CDR1 MNHEY, CDR2 SVGAGI. The CDR3 sequence is CASSKQGANTGELFF. The CDR3 coding sequence is TGTGCCAGCAGTAAACAGGGGGCGAACACCGGGGAGCTGTTTTTT.

In its sample, this clone was seen a few times. V usage is TRBV18 and J usage is TRBJ1-1; 7 bases fit TRBD1. Losses at the gene ends were 3 bases for V and 6 bases for J; bases not matched to a gene: 1. The germline V gene encodes CDR1 KGHSH and CDR2 LQKENI. The length of the CDR3 is 12 residues. The CDR3, as DNA: TGTGCCAGCTCACCCCAGGGGGCTGAAGCTTTCTTT. Protein product: CASSPQGAEAFF.

The rearrangement links TRBV30 to TRBJ2-3, with 11 bases matching TRBD2. Germline loops: CDR1 GTSNPN, CDR2 SVGIG (reference sequence). The V and J ends lost 2 bases and 9 bases, in that order; junction bases with no gene match: 7. CDR3 length equals 14 residues. CDR3 protein: CAWSTSGGVVTQYF. CDR3 in DNA: TGTGCCTGGAGTACTAGCGGGGGAGTTGTGACGCAGTATTTT. Looking up the rest from reference TRBV30 and TRBJ2-3 gives the full variable domain: SQTIHQWPATLVQPVGSPLSLECTVEGTSNPNLYWYRQAAGRGLQLLFYSVGIGQISSEVPQNLSASRPQDRQFILSSKKLLLSDSGFYLCAWSTSGGVVTQYFGPGTRLTVL.

This chain links TRBV5-1 with TRBJ1-1; 7 bases are a match to TRBD1. CDR1 and CDR2 (germline): SGHRS, YFSETQ. V shed 0 bases and J 4 bases; nucleotides not matched to a gene: 6. CDR3 length: 15 amino acids. CDR3 sequence: CASSLGEAGGTEAFF. CDR3 nucleotide sequence: TGCGCCAGCAGCTTGGGAGAGGCAGGGGGCACTGAAGCTTTCTTT.

The gene calls are TRBV19 and TRBJ1-1; D remains ambiguous. Trimming pared 2 bases from V and 0 bases from J, leaving 7 bases between. Germline values: CDR1 LNHDA, CDR2 SQIVND (reference sequence). This CDR3 comprises 14 residues. This chain's CDR3 is CASSILYLNTEAFF. The CDR3 region has the DNA TGTGCCAGTAGTATACTTTATCTGAACACTGAAGCTTTCTTT.

The rearrangement uses TRBV2 and TRBJ1-6; 7 bases are a match to TRBD1. This CDR3 is 14 amino acids long. Germline CDR1 and CDR2: SNHLY and FYNNEI. V shed 7 bases, J shed 10 bases, and the junction held 10 bases outside the gene matches. CDR3 residues: CASKKEGAGSPLHF. For the CDR3, the DNA is TGTGCCAGCAAGAAAGAGGGGGCAGGGTCACCCCTCCACTTT.

This sequence joins TRBV29-1 and TRBJ2-1; D possibly corresponds to TRBD2 (7 bases). This CDR3 is 13 amino acids long. V was trimmed by 5 bases and J by 4 bases, leaving 12 bases between them. In germline, CDR1 is SQVTM, CDR2 ANQGSEA. The CDR3 bases are TGCAGCGTTTCCGGGGGGCTGTACAATGAGCAGTTCTTC. This translates into CSVSGGLYNEQFF.

The rearrangement links TRBV5-1 to TRBJ1-1; D perhaps matches TRBD1 (5 bases). V was clipped by 9 bases and J by 7 bases, with 25 bases between them. Looked up from germline, CDR1 is SGHRS and CDR2 is YFSETQ. The CDR3 contains 15 residues. CDR3 in amino acids: CATYQGTGSGGEAFF. CDR3 nucleotide sequence: TGCGCCACCTATCAGGGCACGGGGTCGGGGGGTGAAGCTTTCTTT.

The rearrangement uses TRBV6-5 and TRBJ1-3, with D uncertain. The CDR3 length is 14 residues. The ends were cut back, 6 bases at V and 0 bases at J, with 9 bases in the middle. CDR1 and CDR2 (germline): MNHEY, SVGAGI. The CDR3 region is CASSPSGSGNTIYF. For the CDR3, the DNA is TGTGCCAGCAGCCCCTCGGGCTCTGGAAACACCATATATTTT.

The V gene is TRBV12-5, the J gene TRBJ1-1; tentatively, D is TRBD1 (6 bases). Per germline, CDR1 LGHNT and CDR2 FRNRAP. The CDR3 runs 13 residues. V lost 7 bases, J lost 1 base, and 10 bases lay in between. CDR3 sequence: CASAIQGNTEAFF. Here the CDR3 DNA reads TGTGCTAGTGCCATACAGGGGAACACTGAAGCTTTCTTT.

The chain joins TRBV19 to TRBJ1-1; possible D gene TRBD1, 6 bases. V gave up 3 bases and J gave up 4 bases, with 12 bases separating them. CDR3 length: 14 residues. Germline V gene lookup returns CDR1 LNHDA and CDR2 SQIVND (reference sequence). CDR3 nucleotides: TGTGCCAGTAGTATCGGACAGAGGGGCACTGAAGCTTTCTTT. Translating it yields CASSIGQRGTEAFF.

The chain carries TRBV13 and TRBJ2-2; TRBD1 is a possible D gene (5 bases). Germline-derived CDR1 and CDR2 are PRHDT and FYEKMQ (reference sequence). V was cut by 1 base and J by 5 bases, with 11 bases left in between. The CDR3 consists of 15 residues. The CDR3 DNA reads TGTGCCAGCAGCTTAGACGGTGCAGGGACCGGGGAGCTGTTTTTT. As protein: CASSLDGAGTGELFF.

The chain uses TRBV19 and TRBJ2-3; 7 bases line up with TRBD1. Germline V gene lookup returns CDR1 LNHDA and CDR2 SQIVND (reference sequence). Germline trimming cut 7 bases from V and 1 base from J; bases unmatched to any gene: 8. This CDR3 has 15 amino acids. The CDR3 DNA reads as TGTGCCAGTACCCGGACGAGGGGGCGCACAGATACGCAGTATTTT. Translation: CASTRTRGRTDTQYF.

The rearrangement joins TRBV7-7 to TRBJ2-5; TRBD2 agrees at 11 bases. V lost 1 base, J lost 5 bases, and 12 bases stayed unmatched. The germline V gene has CDR1 SSHAT and CDR2 FNYEAQ (reference sequence). The CDR3 covers 18 residues. The CDR3 spells CASSLENPSGGSRETQYF. CDR3 nucleotides: TGTGCCAGCAGCTTAGAGAATCCTAGCGGGGGGTCTAGGGAGACCCAGTACTTC.

This chain links TRBV5-1 with TRBJ2-2, with 7 positions matching TRBD1. V trimming: 0 bases; J trimming: 0 bases; junction bases outside the gene matches: 5. The CDR3 contains 17 residues. Germline CDR1 and CDR2: SGHRS and YFSETQ. This CDR3 reads CASSLAPQGANTGELFF. DNA for the CDR3: TGCGCCAGCAGCTTGGCCCCGCAGGGGGCGAACACCGGGGAGCTGTTTTTT.

This clone was observed a few times. V and J are TRBV29-1 and TRBJ1-2; no clear D gene. The CDR3 covers 13 residues. In germline, CDR1 is SQVTM, CDR2 ANQGSEA. The V end lost 3 bases, the J end lost 8 bases, and 16 bases lay between the germline ends. The CDR3 DNA reads as TGCAGCGTTGAGGCGACAACAACTTGGGGCTACACCTTC. Encoded protein: CSVEATTTWGYTF. The full variable domain, with the rest looked up from reference TRBV29-1 and TRBJ1-2, is SAVISQKPSRDICQRGTSLTIQCQVDSQVTMMFWYRQQPGQSLTLIATANQGSEATYESGFVIDKFPISRPNLTFSTLTVSNMSPEDSSIYLCSVEATTTWGYTFGSGTRLTVV.

The chain has TRBV27 and TRBJ1-4; D ambiguous. Trimming shortened V by 3 bases and J by 1 base, and 6 bases separated the two germline ends. From germline, CDR1 is MNHEY and CDR2 SMNVEV (reference sequence). The CDR3 loop spans 14 amino acids. The CDR3 nucleotides read TGTGCCAGCAGTTTTCGCGGAACTAATGAAAAACTGTTTTTT. This sequence encodes CASSFRGTNEKLFF.

The chain combines TRBV20-1 with TRBJ2-7; D perhaps matches TRBD1 (6 bases). The germline CDR1 and CDR2 sequences are DFQATT and SNEGSKA (reference sequence). Trimming removed 3 bases from V and 3 bases from J, with 12 bases in between. This CDR3 region has 13 residues. Here the CDR3 DNA reads TGCAGTGCTAGTGGGGACAAGTACTACGAGCAGTACTTC. The encoded protein is CSASGDKYYEQYF.

The chain employs TRBV7-2 and TRBJ2-7; 8 bases are a match to TRBD1. J was trimmed by 4 bases and V by 7 bases; bases with no gene match: 12. Germline loops: CDR1 SGHTA, CDR2 FQGNSA. The CDR3 runs to 15 residues. The CDR3 spells CASNVRTGSLYEQYF. The CDR3 coding sequence is TGTGCCAGCAACGTTCGGACAGGGTCGTTGTACGAGCAGTACTTC.

The chain employs TRBV20-1 and TRBJ1-1; unclear D gene. The CDR3 spans 10 residues. Trimming pared 3 bases from V and 10 bases from J, leaving 9 bases between. Looked up from germline, CDR1 is DFQATT and CDR2 is SNEGSKA (reference sequence). The CDR3 region is CSASTVGAFF. In DNA, the CDR3 is TGCAGTGCTAGTACAGTCGGAGCTTTCTTT.